A single sample is the source of the 21 T cell receptor beta chains below, sequenced in a study of T cell responses to AZD1222 COVID-19 vaccine. Clones were sequenced by immunoSEQ multiplex PCR, and TCRdb holds only the in-frame ones, with some missing. This sample carries approximately 27,000 clones, about nine tenths of them seen once, and the ten largest clones take around 1.4%. Here the sequenced sample was peripheral blood, taken on day 0 of AZD1222 vaccination. These receptors all come from an adult in good health.

This clone was counted a few times. The chain carries TRBV5-1 and TRBJ1-1, with D maybe TRBD1 (6 bases). Trimming stripped 4 bases from V and 4 bases from J, with 14 bases between. The CDR3 has 14 amino acids. Germline V gives CDR1 SGHRS, CDR2 YFSETQ. CDR3 sequence (DNA): TGCGCCAGCAGCATGGCGACAGGTGGCACTGAAGCTTTCTTT. Its translation: CASSMATGGTEAFF.

This clone was picked up a small number of times. V gene TRBV30 combines with J gene TRBJ1-5; D not resolved. Between the trimmed V and J ends, which lost 3 bases and 1 base, there was a span of 10 bases. The CDR3 is 14 residues long. The germline V gene encodes CDR1 GTSNPN and CDR2 SVGIG (reference sequence). CDR3 residues: CAWSISSSNQPQHF. The DNA of the CDR3 is TGTGCCTGGAGCATCTCGTCCAGCAATCAGCCCCAGCATTTT.

The genes are TRBV19 and TRBJ1-1; 11 bases line up with TRBD1. The CDR3 is 15 residues long. Germline CDR1 is LNHDA and CDR2 is SQIVND (reference sequence). V gave up 6 bases and J gave up 5 bases; unmatched junction bases: 8. CDR3 sequence (DNA): TGTGCCAGTAGATTCTTGAGGGACAGGGGGACTGAAGCTTTCTTT. It specifies CASRFLRDRGTEAFF.

The V and J genes are TRBV5-1 and TRBJ2-1, with TRBD1 matching 8 bases. This CDR3 spans 15 amino acids. Losses at the gene ends were 5 bases for V and 1 base for J; bases not matched to a gene: 5. CDR1 is SGHRS, CDR2 YFSETQ, per germline. CDR3 sequence: CASRLGQGSYNEQFF. CDR3 nucleotides: TGCGCCAGCAGACTAGGACAGGGTTCCTACAATGAGCAGTTCTTC.

The chain carries TRBV5-4 and TRBJ2-3; D not resolved. V was pared by 3 bases and J by 2 bases, with 19 bases between. The CDR3 runs 17 residues. Germline values: CDR1 SGHNT, CDR2 YYREEE (reference sequence). CDR3 sequence reads: CASSSRLITTDTDTQYF. DNA for the CDR3: TGTGCCAGCAGCTCCCGGCTTATAACGACGGACACAGATACGCAGTATTTT. The entire variable domain, with the rest obtained from reference TRBV5-4 and TRBJ2-3, is as follows: ETGVTQSPTHLIKTRGQQVTLRCSSQSGHNTVSWYQQALGQGPQFIFQYYREEENGRGNFPPRFSGLQFPNYSSELNVNALELDDSALYLCASSSRLITTDTDTQYFGPGTRLTVL.

The rearrangement links TRBV10-2 to TRBJ2-7; 7 bases agree with TRBD2. CDR1 and CDR2 (germline): WSHSY, SAAADI. This CDR3 comprises 14 residues. V trimming: 5 bases; J trimming: 1 base; junction bases outside the gene matches: 5. Here the CDR3 DNA reads TGCGCCAGCAGTCCTAGCGGACCGTCCTACGAGCAGTACTTC. Residues: CASSPSGPSYEQYF.

The CDR3 nucleotides read TGTGCCAGCAGCCTGGACTTCACAGATACGCAGTATTTT. It codes for CASSLDFTDTQYF. The V and J genes are TRBV5-8 and TRBJ2-3; TRBD2 is a possible D gene (5 bases). Per germline, CDR1 SGHTS and CDR2 YDEGEE. The length of the CDR3 is 13 residues. V gave up 4 bases and J gave up 2 bases, with 8 bases separating them.

This clone was counted between two and nine times. This sequence joins TRBV5-4 and TRBJ1-4; the match to TRBD1 covers 11 bases. After removal of 4 bases from V and 8 bases from J, the junction contained 4 bases not matched to a gene. Germline V gene lookup returns CDR1 SGHNT and CDR2 YYREEE (reference sequence). This CDR3 region has 14 residues. The DNA of the CDR3 is TGTGCCAGCAGCAACCGGGACAGGGGGGAAAAACTGTTTTTT. It encodes CASSNRDRGEKLFF.

V and J are TRBV5-1 and TRBJ1-4; weak D call: TRBD1 (5 bases). V dropped 1 base and J dropped 5 bases, with 9 bases sitting between them. CDR3 length equals 14 residues. Per the germline V gene, CDR1 is SGHRS and CDR2 is YFSETQ. The CDR3 region has the DNA TGCGCCAGCAGCTTGAGGCAGGGAAATGAAAAACTGTTTTTT. Encoded protein: CASSLRQGNEKLFF.

The gene calls are TRBV28 and TRBJ2-7, with D perhaps matching TRBD2 (5 bases). Germline CDR1 is MDHEN and CDR2 is SYDVKM. CDR3 length equals 14 residues. V shed 2 bases and J shed 1 base, with 9 bases lying between them. CDR3 protein: CASSLIGNSYEQYF. CDR3 sequence (DNA): TGTGCCAGCAGTTTAATCGGGAATTCCTACGAGCAGTACTTC.

The chain uses TRBV5-6 and TRBJ2-2; 9 nucleotides match TRBD1. The CDR3 loop spans 15 amino acids. Germline lookup yields CDR1 SGHDT and CDR2 YYEEEE. V dropped 4 bases and J dropped 7; count of bases not matched to a gene: 8. The CDR3 DNA sequence: TGTGCCAGCAGCCCTCGGGACAGGGTTATCGGGGAGCTGTTTTTT. Translated, it gives CASSPRDRVIGELFF.

V and J are TRBV28 and TRBJ2-1; maybe TRBD1 (6 bases). V was clipped by 7 bases and J by 0 bases, with 13 bases between them. Germline CDR1 reads MDHEN; CDR2 reads SYDVKM. The CDR3 loop spans 15 amino acids. The CDR3: CASTDGTSSYNEQFF. The CDR3 DNA reads as TGTGCCAGCACAGACGGGACAAGCTCCTACAATGAGCAGTTCTTC.

This chain connects TRBV7-2 to TRBJ2-3; D not resolved. The CDR3 length is 18 residues. V shed 3 bases and J shed 2 bases, with 21 bases lying between them. Per the germline V gene, CDR1 is SGHTA and CDR2 is FQGNSA. The CDR3 bases are TGTGCCAGCAGCTTTGTACAGCTTCGTATATGGGACACAGATACGCAGTATTTT. Amino acid sequence: CASSFVQLRIWDTDTQYF.

V and J are TRBV5-1 and TRBJ2-7; no reliable D call. The germline CDR1 and CDR2 sequences are SGHRS and YFSETQ. The CDR3 consists of 16 residues. V dropped 2 bases and J dropped 2 bases, with 17 bases sitting between them. CDR3 protein: CASSFEPPSLTYEQYF. CDR3 sequence (DNA): TGCGCCAGCAGCTTTGAACCCCCTTCCCTGACCTACGAGCAGTACTTC.

This clone appeared once. The chain uses TRBV19 and TRBJ2-7, with 8 positions matching TRBD1. V was pared by 1 base and J by 4 bases, with 6 bases of the junction left unmatched. CDR3 length: 15 residues. Germline CDR1 is LNHDA and CDR2 is SQIVND (reference sequence). The CDR3 nucleotides read TGTGCCAGTAGTATAGGGACAGGGTCGCTATACGAGCAGTACTTC. This encodes CASSIGTGSLYEQYF.

The chain carries TRBV21-1 and TRBJ2-1; the D call TRBD2 from the table was never checked on the DNA. TRBV21-1 is labeled a pseudogene. This CDR3 is 16 amino acids long. As DNA, the CDR3 is TGTGCCAGCAGCAGGCACGGGACTAGCGGGAGTAATGAGCAGTTCTTC. Protein product: CASSRHGTSGSNEQFF.

The V and J genes are TRBV27 and TRBJ2-1; TRBD1 aligns across 10 bases. This CDR3 region has 13 residues. Germline V gene lookup returns CDR1 MNHEY and CDR2 SMNVEV (reference sequence). Trimming at V came to 8 bases and at J to 2 bases, leaving 0 bases not matched to a gene. Here the CDR3 reads CASGTGAYNEQFF. The CDR3 DNA sequence: TGTGCCAGCGGGACAGGGGCCTACAATGAGCAGTTCTTC.

CDR3 residues: CASRPSLFRQKKDIGYGYTF. The DNA for the CDR3 is TGTGCCAGCAGACCATCCCTGTTTCGACAGAAAAAGGATATCGGCTATGGCTACACCTTC. The chain is built from TRBV3-1 (or the pseudogene TRBV3-2) and TRBJ1-2; tentatively, D is TRBD1 (5 bases). This CDR3 is built from 20 residues. Germline CDR1 is LGHDT and CDR2 is YNNKEL (reference sequence). Between the trimmed V and J ends, which lost 6 bases and 4 bases, there was a span of 33 bases.

CDR3 sequence: CASSPGSSDSPLHF. In DNA form, the CDR3 reads TGTGCCAGCAGCCCAGGTTCTTCGGATTCACCCCTCCACTTT. This sequence joins TRBV9 and TRBJ1-6; D not certain. The CDR3 has 14 residues. Trimming removed 4 bases at V and 8 bases at J, with 13 bases between. The germline gives CDR1 SGDLS, CDR2 YYNGEE.

The chain employs TRBV7-2 and TRBJ2-7; TRBD2 matches 7 bases. Germline trimming cut 1 base from V and 2 bases from J; bases unmatched to any gene: 5. The CDR3 has 15 residues. CDR1 is SGHTA and CDR2 is FQGNSA in the germline V gene. The CDR3 loop reads CASSLGGGSTYEQYF. As DNA, the CDR3 is TGTGCCAGCAGCTTAGGAGGCGGGAGTACCTACGAGCAGTACTTC.

This chain joins TRBV27 and TRBJ1-2; weak D call: TRBD1 (5 bases). V shed 5 bases and J shed 2 bases, with 9 bases lying between them. In germline, CDR1 is MNHEY, CDR2 SMNVEV (reference sequence). The CDR3 runs to 13 residues. The CDR3, as DNA: TGTGCCAGCAGTCCGGGGCAGAACTATGGCTACACCTTC. It translates to CASSPGQNYGYTF.